The 5 T cell receptor beta chains below come from one sample, sequenced in a study of Ad26.COV2.S vaccination and SARS-CoV-2 variants. TCRdb's copy holds only in-frame clones and misses some; the assay was immunoSEQ multiplex PCR. The data contain some 500,000 clones, approximately 89% of them singletons. Treatment here: approximately 18 received Ad26.COV2.S at low or high dose, single or two shots; 5 received placebo; per-sample allocation not given. Sampling was performed 63 days after the first vaccine or placebo injection. The input for sequencing was peripheral blood, taken in a trial of Ad26.COV2.S vaccine versus placebo. All receptors derive from a person aged 18-60 years who received the Ad26.COV2.S COVID-19 vaccine or a placebo.

This sequence joins TRBV2 and TRBJ1-1; 11 positions agree with TRBD1. The CDR3 contains 14 residues. Germline assignment: CDR1 SNHLY and CDR2 FYNNEI. After removal of 7 bases from V and 1 base from J, the junction contained 2 bases not matched to a gene. CDR3 DNA: TGTGCCAGCAAGGGACAGGGGGGGAACACTGAAGCTTTCTTT. Amino acids: CASKGQGGNTEAFF.

The chain couples TRBV5-6 to TRBJ2-7; D is possibly TRBD2 (5 bases). The CDR3 has 13 residues. In germline, CDR1 is SGHDT, CDR2 YYEEEE. With 4 bases removed from V and 5 bases from J, the gap between germline ends came to 13 bases. The CDR3 DNA is TGTGCCAGCAGCCCGAGGGTTTTGCACGAGCAGTACGTC. Its protein product is CASSPRVLHEQYV.

V is TRBV7-3 and J is TRBJ1-1; D unresolved. Germline V gene data show CDR1 as SGHTA and CDR2 as FQGTGA. Trimming shortened V by 0 bases and J by 0 bases, and 14 bases separated the two germline ends. The CDR3 covers 17 residues. The chain's CDR3 is CASSLTRLQPLNTEAFF. DNA for the CDR3: TGTGCCAGCAGCTTAACGAGGCTACAACCTCTGAACACTGAAGCTTTCTTT.

The rearrangement joins TRBV6-5 to TRBJ1-1; 7 bases agree with TRBD1. The CDR3 has 13 amino acids. Germline lookup yields CDR1 MNHEY and CDR2 SVGAGI. V was pared by 6 bases and J by 10 bases, with 11 bases of the junction left unmatched. The CDR3 region is CASSQTWQGGAFF. CDR3 coding DNA: TGTGCCAGCAGCCAAACCTGGCAGGGGGGAGCTTTCTTT.

The chain has TRBV7-2 and TRBJ2-5, with D unresolved. This CDR3 has 16 residues. CDR1 and CDR2 (germline): SGHTA, FQGNSA. V was pared by 3 bases and J by 2 bases, with 16 bases between. CDR3 DNA sequence: TGTGCCAGCAGCTTGTTTGGGAACCCGGGTCAAGAGACCCAGTACTTC. Amino acid sequence: CASSLFGNPGQETQYF.